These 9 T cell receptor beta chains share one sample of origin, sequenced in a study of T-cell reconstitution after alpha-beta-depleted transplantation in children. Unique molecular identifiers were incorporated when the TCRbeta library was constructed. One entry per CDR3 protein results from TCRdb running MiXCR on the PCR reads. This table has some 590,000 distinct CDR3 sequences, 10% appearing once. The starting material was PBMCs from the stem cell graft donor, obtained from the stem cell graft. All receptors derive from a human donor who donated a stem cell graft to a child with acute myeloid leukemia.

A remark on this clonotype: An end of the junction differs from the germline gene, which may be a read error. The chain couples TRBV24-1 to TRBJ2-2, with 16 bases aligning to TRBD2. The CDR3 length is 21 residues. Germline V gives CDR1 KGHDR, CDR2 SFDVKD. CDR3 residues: CATSDFKGLAGGPTNTGEVFF. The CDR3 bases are TGTGCCACCAGTGATTTTAAGGGACTAGCGGGAGGGCCGACGAACACCGGGGAGGTGTTTTTT.

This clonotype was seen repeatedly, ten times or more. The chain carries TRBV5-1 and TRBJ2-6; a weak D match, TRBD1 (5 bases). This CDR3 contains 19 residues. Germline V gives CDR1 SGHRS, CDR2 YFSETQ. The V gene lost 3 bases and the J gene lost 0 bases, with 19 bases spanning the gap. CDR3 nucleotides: TGCGCCAGCAGCTCAACTATCACAGGTTCTAGCTCTGGGGCCAACGTCCTGACTTTC. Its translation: CASSSTITGSSSGANVLTF. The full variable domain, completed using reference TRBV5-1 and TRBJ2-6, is KAGVTQTPRYLIKTRGQQVTLSCSPISGHRSVSWYQQTPGQGLQFLFEYFSETQRNKGNFPGRFSGRQFSNSRSEMNVSTLELGDSALYLCASSSTITGSSSGANVLTFGAGSRLTVL.

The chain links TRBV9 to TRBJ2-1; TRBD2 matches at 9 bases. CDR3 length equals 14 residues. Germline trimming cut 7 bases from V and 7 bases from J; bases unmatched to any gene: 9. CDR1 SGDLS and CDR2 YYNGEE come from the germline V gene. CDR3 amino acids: CASGWGSGSNEQFF. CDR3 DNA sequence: TGTGCCAGCGGGTGGGGTAGCGGGAGTAATGAGCAGTTCTTC.

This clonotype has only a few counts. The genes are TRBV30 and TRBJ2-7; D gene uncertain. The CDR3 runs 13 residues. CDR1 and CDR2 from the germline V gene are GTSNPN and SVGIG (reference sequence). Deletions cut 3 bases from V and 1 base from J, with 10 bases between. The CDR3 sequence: CAWRVAGSYEQYF. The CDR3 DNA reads TGTGCCTGGAGGGTAGCCGGATCCTACGAGCAGTACTTC.

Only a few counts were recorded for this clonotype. The CDR3 here is CASSPWAYEQYF. The CDR3 DNA is TGTGCCAGCAGCCCCTGGGCCTACGAGCAGTACTTC. V usage is TRBV11-2 and J usage is TRBJ2-7; D uncertain. Trimming shortened V by 5 bases and J by 2 bases, and 7 bases separated the two germline ends. The CDR3 is 12 residues long. Germline V gene data show CDR1 as SGHAT and CDR2 as FQNNGV.

CDR3 in DNA: TGTGCCAGCAGCTCGGGACTAGCGGGAGGGGCAAGCTCCTACAATGAGCAGTTCTTC. It encodes CASSSGLAGGASSYNEQFF. The rearrangement uses TRBV11-1 and TRBJ2-1, with TRBD2 identical over 16 bases. There are 19 residues in the CDR3. Germline V gives CDR1 SGHAT, CDR2 FQDESV (reference sequence). V trimming: 4 bases; J trimming: 0 bases; junction bases outside the gene matches: 6.

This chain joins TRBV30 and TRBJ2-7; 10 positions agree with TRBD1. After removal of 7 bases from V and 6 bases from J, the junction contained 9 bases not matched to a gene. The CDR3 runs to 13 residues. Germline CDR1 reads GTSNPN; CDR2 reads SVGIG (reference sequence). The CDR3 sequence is CASKRTGGFEQYF. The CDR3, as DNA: TGTGCCTCAAAACGGACAGGGGGTTTCGAGCAGTACTTC. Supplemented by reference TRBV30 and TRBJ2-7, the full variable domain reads SQTIHQWPATLVQPVGSPLSLECTVEGTSNPNLYWYRQAAGRGLQLLFYSVGIGQISSEVPQNLSASRPQDRQFILSSKKLLLSDSGFYLCASKRTGGFEQYFGPGTRLTVT.

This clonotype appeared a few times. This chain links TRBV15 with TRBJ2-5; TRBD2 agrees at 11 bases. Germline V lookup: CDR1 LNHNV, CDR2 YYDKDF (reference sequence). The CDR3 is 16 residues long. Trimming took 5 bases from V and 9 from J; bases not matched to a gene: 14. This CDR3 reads CATSRQPGLAVSPQYF. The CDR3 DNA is TGTGCCACCAGCCGACAACCGGGACTAGCGGTGTCGCCCCAGTACTTC. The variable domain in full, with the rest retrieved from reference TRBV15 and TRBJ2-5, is DAMVIQNPRYQVTQFGKPVTLSCSQTLNHNVMYWYQQKSSQAPKLLFHYYDKDFNNEADTPDNFQSRRPNTSFCFLDIRSPGLGDTAMYLCATSRQPGLAVSPQYFGPGTRLLVL.

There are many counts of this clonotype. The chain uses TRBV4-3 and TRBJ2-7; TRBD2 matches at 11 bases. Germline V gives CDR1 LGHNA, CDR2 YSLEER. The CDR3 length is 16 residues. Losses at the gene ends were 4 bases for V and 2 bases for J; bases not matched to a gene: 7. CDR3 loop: CASSRNLAGGPYEQYF. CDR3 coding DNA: TGCGCCAGCAGCCGCAACCTAGCGGGAGGCCCCTACGAGCAGTACTTC.